This T cell receptor beta chain derives from a study of T cells in Graves' hyperthyroidism and ophthalmopathy. Study as a whole: At initial diagnosis, before any treatment had begun, peripheral blood was obtained.

From germline, CDR1 is PRHDT and CDR2 FYEKMQ (reference sequence). The CDR3 covers 14 residues. The ends lost 5 bases at V and 5 bases at J; junction bases unmatched: 4. Findings and limits, study-wide: Researchers found most expanded thyroid clonotypes above 0.001 in blood as well.

Comment on this clonotype: Its antigen remains unidentified.

Amplification of TCR beta CDR3 regions used RNA as the template. In the first-round RT-PCR of the TCR CDR3, the HTBI primer set was used. A single record per CDR3 protein comes from TCRdb applying MiXCR to the multiplex PCR reads. The sample has hundreds of thousands of distinct CDR3 sequences, under 15% seen once. The V gene is TRBV13, the J gene TRBJ2-5, with TRBD1 matching over 11 bases. The origin of this receptor is a woman in her thirties with Graves' hyperthyroidism. The sequenced sample consisted of blood. Here the CDR3 reads CASSGGQGAETQYF. In DNA form, the CDR3 reads TGTGCCAGCAGCGGAGGACAGGGGGCTGAGACCCAGTACTTC. The full variable domain, with the rest looked up from reference TRBV13 and TRBJ2-5, is AAGVIQSPRHLIKEKRETATLKCYPIPRHDTVYWYQQGPGQDPQFLISFYEKMQSDKGSIPDRFSAQQFSDYHSELNMSSLELGDSALYFCASSGGQGAETQYFGPGTRLLVL.